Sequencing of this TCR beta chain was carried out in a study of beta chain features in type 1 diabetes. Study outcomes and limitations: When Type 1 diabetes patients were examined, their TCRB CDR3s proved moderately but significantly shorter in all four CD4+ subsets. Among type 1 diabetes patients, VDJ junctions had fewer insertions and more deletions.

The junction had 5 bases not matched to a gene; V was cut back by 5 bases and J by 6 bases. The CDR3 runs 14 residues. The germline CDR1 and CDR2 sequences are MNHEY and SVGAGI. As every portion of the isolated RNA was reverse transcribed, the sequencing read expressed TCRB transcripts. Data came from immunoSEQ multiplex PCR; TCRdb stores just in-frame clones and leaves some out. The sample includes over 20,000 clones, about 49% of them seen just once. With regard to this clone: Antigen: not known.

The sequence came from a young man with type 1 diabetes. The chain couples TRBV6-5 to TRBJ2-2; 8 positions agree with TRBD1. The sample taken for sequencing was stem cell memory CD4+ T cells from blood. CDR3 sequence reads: CASSDLQGAGELFF. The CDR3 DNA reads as TGTGCCAGCAGTGACCTACAGGGGGCCGGGGAGCTGTTTTTT.